These 13 T cell receptor beta chains were sequenced from one sample in a study of blood T cell repertoires in COVID-19. Data came from immunoSEQ multiplex PCR; TCRdb stores just in-frame clones and leaves some out. This sample carries under 300,000 clones, around 90% of them seen once, and the ten largest clones take around 7.2%. Sequencing was performed on peripheral blood. These receptors were collected from a man in his 60s who had recovered from COVID-19.

The chain carries TRBV2 and TRBJ1-6, with D tentatively TRBD1 (6 bases). The V end lost 6 bases, the J end lost 9 bases, and 9 bases lay between the germline ends. Germline CDR1 and CDR2: SNHLY and FYNNEI. The CDR3 loop spans 12 amino acids. The CDR3 reads CASSPDSSPLHF. CDR3 coding DNA: TGTGCCAGCAGCCCGGACAGTTCACCCCTCCACTTT.

This clone came up once. The CDR3 spells CATWRQPPYEQYF. The CDR3, as DNA: TGTGCCACGTGGAGGCAGCCTCCCTACGAGCAGTACTTC. This rearrangement joins TRBV6-5 to TRBJ2-7; possibly TRBD2 for D (5 bases). Germline CDR1 and CDR2: MNHEY and SVGAGI. This CDR3 contains 13 residues. Trimming removed 10 bases at V and 2 bases at J, with 15 bases between.

This chain uses TRBV2 with TRBJ1-2; TRBD1 matches 8 bases. J was trimmed by 6 bases and V by 5 bases; bases with no gene match: 11. The CDR3 is made up of 15 amino acids. CDR1 and CDR2 from the germline V gene are SNHLY and FYNNEI. The DNA for the CDR3 is TGTGCCAGCAGTTTTACCCGGACAGGGTTGGATGGCTACACCTTC. Protein product: CASSFTRTGLDGYTF.

V and J are TRBV10-3 and TRBJ2-7; 9 nucleotides align to TRBD2. The germline CDR1 and CDR2 sequences are ENHRY and SYGVKD. The CDR3 loop spans 17 amino acids. The V and J ends lost 6 bases and 3 bases, in that order; junction bases with no gene match: 15. The CDR3 loop is CAIRGRSGGTIRYEQYF. The CDR3 bases are TGTGCCATCAGGGGGAGGAGCGGGGGGACTATCCGCTACGAGCAGTACTTC.

The chain employs TRBV5-1 and TRBJ2-7; D might be TRBD1 (6 bases). The CDR3 covers 13 residues. The germline V and J ends were trimmed by 2 bases and 7 bases, with 13 bases remaining between them. Germline V CDR1 and CDR2: SGHRS, YFSETQ. In DNA, the CDR3 is TGCGCCAGCAGCTTTACAGGGATCCAGGAGCAGTACTTC. As protein: CASSFTGIQEQYF. Complete variable domain (other parts from reference TRBV5-1 and TRBJ2-7): KAGVTQTPRYLIKTRGQQVTLSCSPISGHRSVSWYQQTPGQGLQFLFEYFSETQRNKGNFPGRFSGRQFSNSRSEMNVSTLELGDSALYLCASSFTGIQEQYFGPGTRLTVT.

This rearrangement joins TRBV3-1 (or the pseudogene TRBV3-2) to TRBJ2-2, with no clear D. Germline assignment: CDR1 LGHDT and CDR2 YNNKEL (reference sequence). CDR3 length: 14 amino acids. The germline V and J ends were trimmed by 0 bases and 6 bases, with 8 bases remaining between them. The CDR3 is CASSQDSRSGELFF. DNA of the CDR3: TGTGCCAGCAGCCAAGATTCTAGGTCCGGGGAGCTGTTTTTT.

The chain is built from TRBV2 and TRBJ2-3; the D is unclear. The CDR3 consists of 14 residues. Between the trimmed V and J ends, which lost 7 bases and 4 bases, there was a span of 15 bases. In germline, CDR1 is SNHLY, CDR2 FYNNEI. This CDR3 is CASTSHSVSDTQYF. CDR3 coding DNA: TGTGCCAGCACTAGTCACTCCGTATCAGATACGCAGTATTTT. The variable domain in full, completed from reference TRBV2 and TRBJ2-3, reads EPEVTQTPSHQVTQMGQEVILRCVPISNHLYFYWYRQILGQKVEFLVSFYNNEISEKSEIFDDQFSVERPDGSNFTLKIRSTKLEDSAMYFCASTSHSVSDTQYFGPGTRLTVL.

V is TRBV14 and J is TRBJ2-4; D is uncertain. Germline loops: CDR1 SGHDN, CDR2 FVKESK. The CDR3 consists of 14 residues. Trimming took 1 base from V and 3 from J, leaving 7 bases between them. CDR3 DNA sequence: TGTGCCAGCAGCCAAGGGCCAGTCAAAAACATTCAGTACTTC. Protein sequence: CASSQGPVKNIQYF.

CDR3 residues: CASIQGRWTGELFF. CDR3 sequence (DNA): TGTGCCAGCATTCAGGGGCGTTGGACCGGGGAGCTGTTTTTT. This chain connects TRBV6-5 to TRBJ2-2, with D maybe TRBD1 (6 bases). Germline CDR1 and CDR2: MNHEY and SVGAGI. The ends were cut back, 7 bases at V and 5 bases at J, with 14 bases in the middle. This CDR3 is 14 amino acids long.

This sequence joins TRBV5-1 and TRBJ2-3, with D possibly matching TRBD2 (6 bases). Germline V CDR1 and CDR2: SGHRS, YFSETQ. This CDR3 region has 20 residues. Deletions cut 1 base from V and 1 base from J, with 25 bases between. The CDR3 sequence: CASSLCSCSGGASRTDTQYF. The CDR3 DNA sequence: TGCGCCAGCAGCTTGTGTTCATGTTCCGGAGGGGCCTCCCGCACAGATACGCAGTATTTT.

This clone came up a few times. CDR3: CASSYMRRPGSPLHF. CDR3 coding DNA: TGTGCCAGCAGTTACATGCGGCGGCCAGGGTCACCCCTCCACTTT. V and J are TRBV6-5 and TRBJ1-6, with D perhaps matching TRBD1 (5 bases). V was cut by 2 bases and J by 10 bases, with 15 bases left in between. Germline-derived CDR1 and CDR2 are MNHEY and SVGAGI. The CDR3 has 15 residues.

The V call is TRBV2, the J call TRBJ2-3; 9 positions agree with TRBD2. The CDR3 runs 16 residues. Trimming at V came to 7 bases and at J to 4 bases, leaving 12 bases not matched to a gene. Germline values: CDR1 SNHLY, CDR2 FYNNEI. DNA of the CDR3: TGTGCCAGCATGCACAGCGGGGGGAGGGCCCCAGATACGCAGTATTTT. Translated: CASMHSGGRAPDTQYF.

V is TRBV6-6 and J is TRBJ2-7; possibly TRBD2 for D (5 bases). There are 13 residues in the CDR3. V was trimmed by 0 bases and J by 7 bases, leaving 10 bases between them. The germline V gene encodes CDR1 MNHNY and CDR2 SVGAGI (reference sequence). CDR3 coding DNA: TGTGCCAGCAGTTACTCGACGGGGTCTGAGCAGTACTTC. Its translation is CASSYSTGSEQYF.